This TCR beta chain emerged from a study of cytomegalovirus exposure and HLA in healthy donors. Study-wide results and caveats: At a 0.05 false discovery rate, a later analysis found some 18,000 TCR beta sequences to be associated with HLA alleles.

To note about this clone: Its antigen remains unknown.

Germline V gene data show CDR1 as SGHNT and CDR2 as YYREEE (reference sequence). The CDR3 runs to 15 residues. The trim removed 4 bases at V and 2 bases at J, leaving 7 bases unmatched. Researchers ran the PCR with 60 Vbeta and 13 Jbeta primers. Here immunoSEQ multiplex PCR was the method, and the copy in TCRdb shows in-frame clones only, minus some. In the table there are around 180,000 clones, about four fifths of which are singletons. The TCR was taken from a man aged 18 to 30 in good health and CMV-seronegative. Input material: PBMCs. The chain carries TRBV5-4 and TRBJ2-5; 8 bases are a match to TRBD2. The CDR3 region is CASSLSSGRQETQYF. CDR3 nucleotides: TGTGCCAGCAGCCTATCGAGCGGGAGACAAGAGACCCAGTACTTC.